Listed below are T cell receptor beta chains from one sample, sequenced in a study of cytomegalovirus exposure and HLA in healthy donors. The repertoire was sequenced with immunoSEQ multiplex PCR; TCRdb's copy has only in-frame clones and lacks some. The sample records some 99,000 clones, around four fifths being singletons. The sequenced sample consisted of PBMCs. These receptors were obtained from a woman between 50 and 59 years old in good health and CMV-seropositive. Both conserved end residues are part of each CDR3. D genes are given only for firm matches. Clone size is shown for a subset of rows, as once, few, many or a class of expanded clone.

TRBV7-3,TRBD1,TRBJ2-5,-,CASSVGTGEGETQYF,TGTGCCAGCAGCGTCGGGACAGGTGAAGGGGAGACCCAGTACTTC
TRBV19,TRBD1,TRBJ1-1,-,CASRTGEYQGTEAFF,TGTGCCAGTAGGACAGGGGAGTATCAAGGCACTGAAGCTTTCTTT
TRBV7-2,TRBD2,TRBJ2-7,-,CASSPEGTSGRVSYEQYF,TGTGCCAGCAGCCCAGAAGGGACTAGCGGGAGGGTGAGCTACGAGCAGTACTTC
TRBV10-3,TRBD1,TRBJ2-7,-,CAISRQGSTYEQYF,TGTGCCATCAGCAGACAGGGGTCAACCTACGAGCAGTACTTC
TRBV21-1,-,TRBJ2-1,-,CARKTGMIYNEQFF,TGTGCCAGAAAGACAGGGATGATCTACAATGAGCAGTTCTTC
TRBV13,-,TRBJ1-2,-,CASRRTVNPNYGYTF,TGTGCCAGCAGAAGGACTGTCAACCCTAACTATGGCTACACCTTC
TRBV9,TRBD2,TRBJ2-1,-,CASSVAGGSDEQFF,TGTGCCAGCAGCGTAGCGGGAGGGAGTGATGAGCAGTTCTTC
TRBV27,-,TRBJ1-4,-,CASSFRQGNNEKLFF,TGTGCCAGCAGTTTTAGGCAGGGTAATAATGAAAAACTGTTTTTT
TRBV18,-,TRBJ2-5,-,CASSPSRAAQETQYF,TGTGCCAGCTCACCAAGCAGGGCCGCCCAAGAGACCCAGTACTTC
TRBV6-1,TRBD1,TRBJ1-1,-,CASTKGWTGDAFF,TGTGCCAGCACCAAAGGTTGGACAGGGGACGCTTTCTTT
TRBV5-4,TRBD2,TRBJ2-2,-,CASSLAPGRGATGELFF,TGTGCCAGCAGCTTGGCCCCCGGGAGGGGGGCCACCGGGGAGCTGTTTTTT
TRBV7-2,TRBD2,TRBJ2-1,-,CASSRLLAGVEQFF,TGTGCCAGCAGCCGCCTACTAGCGGGGGTCGAGCAGTTCTTC
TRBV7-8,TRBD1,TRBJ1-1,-,CASSLQGGEAFF,TGTGCCAGCAGCTTACAGGGGGGTGAAGCTTTCTTT
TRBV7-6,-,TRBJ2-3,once,CASSLDFTDTQYF,TGTGCCAGCAGCTTAGACTTCACAGATACGCAGTATTTT
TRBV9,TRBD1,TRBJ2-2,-,CASSVEGALNTGELFF,TGTGCCAGCAGCGTAGAGGGGGCGCTGAACACCGGGGAGCTGTTTTTT
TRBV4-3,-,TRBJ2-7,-,CASSQGLSVVTYEQYF,TGCGCCAGCAGCCAAGGACTTTCTGTTGTTACCTACGAGCAGTACTTC
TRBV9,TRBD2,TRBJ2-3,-,CASSVGERGGDTQYF,TGTGCCAGCAGCGTAGGAGAGCGGGGAGGAGATACGCAGTATTTT
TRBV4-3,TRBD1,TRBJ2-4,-,CASSQVVGQGKNSQYF,TGCGCCAGCAGCCAAGTGGTAGGACAGGGCAAAAACAGTCAGTACTTC
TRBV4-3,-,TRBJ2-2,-,CASSQGRLDTGELFF,TGCGCCAGCAGCCAGGGCAGGTTAGACACCGGGGAGCTGTTTTTT
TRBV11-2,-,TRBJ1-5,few,CASSPDLDQPQHF,TGTGCCAGCAGCCCCGACCTAGACCAGCCCCAGCATTTT
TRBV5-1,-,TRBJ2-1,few,CASGSSSRGEQFF,TGCGCCAGCGGCTCCTCATCCCGAGGAGAGCAGTTCTTC
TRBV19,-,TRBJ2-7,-,CASSTGSYEQYF,TGTGCCAGTAGTACCGGGTCCTACGAGCAGTACTTC
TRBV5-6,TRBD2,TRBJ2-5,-,CASARTSGGETQYF,TGTGCCAGCGCGAGGACTAGCGGGGGAGAGACCCAGTACTTC
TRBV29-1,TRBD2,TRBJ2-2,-,CSVLGLAPNTGELFF,TGCAGCGTCCTGGGACTAGCGCCAAACACCGGGGAGCTGTTTTTT
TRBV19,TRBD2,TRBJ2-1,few,CASSISGRVNEQFF,TGTGCCAGTAGTATAAGCGGGAGGGTCAATGAGCAGTTCTTC
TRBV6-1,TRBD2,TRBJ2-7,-,CASSELVAGGDEQYF,TGTGCCAGCAGTGAACTGGTAGCGGGAGGGGACGAGCAGTACTTC
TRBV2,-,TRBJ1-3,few,CASETSGNTIYF,TGTGCCAGCGAGACTTCAGGAAACACCATATATTTT
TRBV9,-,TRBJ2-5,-,CASSVMQGETQYF,TGTGCCAGCAGCGTAATGCAGGGAGAGACCCAGTACTTC
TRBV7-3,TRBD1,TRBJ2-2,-,CASSDRGAGELFF,TGTGCCAGCAGCGACAGGGGGGCCGGGGAGCTGTTTTTT
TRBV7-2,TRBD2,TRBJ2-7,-,CASSAGLAEGEQYF,TGTGCCAGCAGCGCGGGACTAGCCGAGGGGGAGCAGTACTTC
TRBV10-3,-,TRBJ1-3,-,CAISPDLAGNTIYF,TGTGCCATCAGCCCTGACTTGGCTGGAAACACCATATATTTT
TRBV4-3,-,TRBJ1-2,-,CASSQDLQGGGLGYGYTF,TGCGCCAGCAGCCAAGACCTGCAGGGAGGGGGGTTAGGCTATGGCTACACCTTC
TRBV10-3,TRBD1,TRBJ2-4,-,CATGTGQGDIQYF,TGTGCCACCGGGACAGGCCAAGGGGACATTCAGTACTTC
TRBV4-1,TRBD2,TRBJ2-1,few,CASSQRAQRGPYNEQFF,TGCGCCAGCAGCCAACGGGCCCAGCGGGGTCCCTACAATGAGCAGTTCTTC
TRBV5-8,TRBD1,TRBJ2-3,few,CASSLGTGQETDTQYF,TGTGCCAGCAGCCTGGGGACAGGCCAAGAAACAGATACGCAGTATTTT
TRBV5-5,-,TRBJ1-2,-,CASSLDRPTRGYTF,TGTGCCAGCAGCTTGGACAGGCCGACGCGTGGCTACACCTTC
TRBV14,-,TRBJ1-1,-,CASSQVRAGEAFF,TGTGCCAGCAGCCAAGTACGGGCAGGGGAAGCTTTCTTT
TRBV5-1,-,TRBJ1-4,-,CASSLGRAGTNEKLFF,TGCGCCAGCAGCTTGGGGCGGGCTGGGACTAATGAAAAACTGTTTTTT
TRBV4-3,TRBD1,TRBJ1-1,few,CASSQGTGGMNTEAFF,TGCGCCAGCAGCCAAGGGACAGGGGGAATGAACACTGAAGCTTTCTTT
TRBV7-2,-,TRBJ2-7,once,CASSLIGTPSYEQYF,TGTGCCAGCAGCTTAATTGGGACTCCTTCCTACGAGCAGTACTTC
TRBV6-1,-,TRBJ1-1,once,CASRLSGTLTEAFF,TGTGCCAGCAGACTATCCGGGACTCTCACTGAAGCTTTCTTT
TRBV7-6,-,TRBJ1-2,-,CASSLEEGGYGYTF,TGTGCCAGCAGCTTAGAGGAGGGCGGCTATGGCTACACCTTC
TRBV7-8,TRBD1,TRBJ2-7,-,CASSPLGTVSLWEQYF,TGTGCCAGCAGCCCGCTCGGGACAGTCTCCCTGTGGGAGCAGTACTTC
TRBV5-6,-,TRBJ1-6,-,CASSLFENSPLHF,TGTGCCAGCAGCTTGTTTGAGAATTCACCCCTCCACTTT
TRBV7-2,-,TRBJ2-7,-,CASSSGGRDEQYF,TGTGCCAGCAGCTCCGGGGGTCGGGACGAGCAGTACTTC
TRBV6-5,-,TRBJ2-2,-,CASSPQSPRKLFF,TGTGCCAGCAGTCCTCAGTCTCCGAGGAAGCTGTTTTTT
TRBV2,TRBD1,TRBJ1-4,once,CASRSLTGINEKLFF,TGTGCCAGCAGGAGCCTGACAGGGATTAATGAAAAACTGTTTTTT
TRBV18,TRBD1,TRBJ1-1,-,CASSLGTGTNTEAFF,TGTGCCAGCTCACTTGGGACAGGGACGAACACTGAAGCTTTCTTT
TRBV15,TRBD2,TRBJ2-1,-,CATSTRLAGGLDEQFF,TGTGCCACCAGCACACGACTAGCGGGGGGATTGGATGAGCAGTTCTTC
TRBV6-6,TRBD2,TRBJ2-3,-,CASSLLAARDTQYF,TGTGCCAGCAGTTTACTAGCGGCCCGAGATACGCAGTATTTT
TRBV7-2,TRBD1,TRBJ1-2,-,CASSPDRERGGYTF,TGTGCCAGCAGCCCGGACAGGGAAAGAGGTGGCTACACCTTC
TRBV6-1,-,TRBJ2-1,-,CASSGQFNEQFF,TGTGCCAGCAGTGGACAGTTCAATGAGCAGTTCTTC
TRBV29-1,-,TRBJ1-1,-,CSVESGNTEAFF,TGCAGCGTTGAAAGCGGGAACACTGAAGCTTTCTTT
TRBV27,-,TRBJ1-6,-,CAKDSRLNSPLHF,TGTGCAAAGGACAGCCGACTTAATTCACCCCTCCACTTT
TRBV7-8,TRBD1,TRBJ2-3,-,CASSLGDRVTDTQYF,TGTGCCAGCAGCTTGGGTGACAGGGTCACAGATACGCAGTATTTT
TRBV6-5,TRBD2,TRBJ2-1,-,CASSYSGLAPYNEQFF,TGTGCCAGCAGTTACTCGGGACTAGCGCCGTACAATGAGCAGTTCTTC
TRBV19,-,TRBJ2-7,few,CASSIAPYEQYF,TGTGCCAGTAGTATAGCTCCCTACGAGCAGTACTTC
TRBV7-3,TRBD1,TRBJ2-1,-,CASSRGTGAYNEQFF,TGTGCCAGCAGCCGTGGGACAGGGGCATACAATGAGCAGTTCTTC
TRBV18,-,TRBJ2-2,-,CASSPVSVTGELFF,TGTGCCAGCTCACCTGTGAGCGTGACCGGGGAGCTGTTTTTT